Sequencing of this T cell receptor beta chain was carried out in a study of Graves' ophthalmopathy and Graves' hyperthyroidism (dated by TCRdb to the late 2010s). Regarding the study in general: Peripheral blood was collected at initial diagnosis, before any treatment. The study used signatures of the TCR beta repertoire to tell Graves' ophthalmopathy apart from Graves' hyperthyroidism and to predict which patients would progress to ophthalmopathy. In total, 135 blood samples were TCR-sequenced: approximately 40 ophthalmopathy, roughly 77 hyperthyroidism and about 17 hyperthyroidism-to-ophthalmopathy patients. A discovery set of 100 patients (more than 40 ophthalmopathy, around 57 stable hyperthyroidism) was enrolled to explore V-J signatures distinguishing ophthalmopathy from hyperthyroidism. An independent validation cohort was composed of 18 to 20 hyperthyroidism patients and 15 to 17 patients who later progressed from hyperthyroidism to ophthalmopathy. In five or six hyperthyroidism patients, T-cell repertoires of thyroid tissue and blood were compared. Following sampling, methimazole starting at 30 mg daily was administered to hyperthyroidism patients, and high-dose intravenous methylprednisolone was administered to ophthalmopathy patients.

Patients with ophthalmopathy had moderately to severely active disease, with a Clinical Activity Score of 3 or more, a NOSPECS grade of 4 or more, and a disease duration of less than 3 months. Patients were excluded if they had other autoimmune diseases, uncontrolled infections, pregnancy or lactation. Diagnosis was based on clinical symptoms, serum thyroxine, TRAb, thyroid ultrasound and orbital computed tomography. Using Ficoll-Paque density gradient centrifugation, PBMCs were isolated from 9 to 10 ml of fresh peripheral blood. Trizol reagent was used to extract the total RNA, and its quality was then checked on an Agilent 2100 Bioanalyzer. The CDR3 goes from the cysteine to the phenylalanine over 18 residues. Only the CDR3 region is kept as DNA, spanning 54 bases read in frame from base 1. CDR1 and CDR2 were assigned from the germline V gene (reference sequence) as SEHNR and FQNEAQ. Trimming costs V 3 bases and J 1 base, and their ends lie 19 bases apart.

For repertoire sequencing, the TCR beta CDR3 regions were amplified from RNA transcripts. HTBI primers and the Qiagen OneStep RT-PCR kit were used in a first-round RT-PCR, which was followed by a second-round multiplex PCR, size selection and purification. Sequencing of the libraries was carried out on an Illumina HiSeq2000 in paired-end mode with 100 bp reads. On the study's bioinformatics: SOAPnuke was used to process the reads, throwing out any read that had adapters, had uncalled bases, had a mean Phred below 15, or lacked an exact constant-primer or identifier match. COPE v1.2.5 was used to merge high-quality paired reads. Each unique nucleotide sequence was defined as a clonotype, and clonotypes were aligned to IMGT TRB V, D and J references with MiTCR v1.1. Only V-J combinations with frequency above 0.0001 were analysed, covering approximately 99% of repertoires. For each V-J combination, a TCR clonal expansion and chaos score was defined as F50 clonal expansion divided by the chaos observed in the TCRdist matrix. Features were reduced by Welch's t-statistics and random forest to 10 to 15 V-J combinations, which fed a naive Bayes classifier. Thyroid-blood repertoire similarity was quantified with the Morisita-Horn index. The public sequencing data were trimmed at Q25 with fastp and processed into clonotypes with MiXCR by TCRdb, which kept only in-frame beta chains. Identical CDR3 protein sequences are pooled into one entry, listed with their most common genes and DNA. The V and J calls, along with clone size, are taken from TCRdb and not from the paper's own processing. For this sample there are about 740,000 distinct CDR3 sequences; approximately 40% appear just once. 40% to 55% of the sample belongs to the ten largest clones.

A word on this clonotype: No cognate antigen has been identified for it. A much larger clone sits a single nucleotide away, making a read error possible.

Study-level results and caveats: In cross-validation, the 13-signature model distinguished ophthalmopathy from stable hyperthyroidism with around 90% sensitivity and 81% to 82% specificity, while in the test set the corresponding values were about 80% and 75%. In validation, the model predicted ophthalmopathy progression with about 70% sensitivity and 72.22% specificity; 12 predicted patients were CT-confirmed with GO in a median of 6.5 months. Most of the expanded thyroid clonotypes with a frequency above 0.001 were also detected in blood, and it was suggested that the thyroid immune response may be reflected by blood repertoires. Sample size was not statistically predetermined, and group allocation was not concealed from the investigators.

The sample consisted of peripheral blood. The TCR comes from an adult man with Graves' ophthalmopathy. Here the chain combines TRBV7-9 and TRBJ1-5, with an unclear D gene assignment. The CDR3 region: CASSFQIGLGLSNQPQHF. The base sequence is TGTGCCAGCAGCTTCCAGATAGGCCTGGGATTGAGCAATCAGCCCCAGCATTTT.